Listed here are 7 T cell receptor beta chains from one sample, sequenced in a study of cytomegalovirus exposure and HLA in healthy donors (dated by TCRdb to 2015 to 2018). Preparation of the library involved the immunoSEQ multiplex PCR assay. The multiplex PCR relied on a mix of 60 forward primers for TCR Vbeta segments and 13 reverse primers for TCR Jbeta segments. TCRdb mirrors the immuneACCESS table, restricted to in-frame sequences. Some clones are absent from its copies; in checked studies, under half trace to an unresolved V gene, and the reason for the others is unknown. The sample table records tens of thousands of clones; around 80% of these occur just once. About 6.8% of the sample is held by the ten biggest clonotypes. Sequences were obtained from PBMCs. The receptors derive from a man younger than 45 in good health and CMV-seronegative.

This clone was found a few times. The chain employs TRBV5-1 and TRBJ2-7; 7 bases align to TRBD1. The germline V gene encodes CDR1 SGHRS and CDR2 YFSETQ. V shed 3 bases and J 1 base; nucleotides not matched to a gene: 4. This CDR3 region has 14 residues. The CDR3 reads CASSYRDRSYEQYF. DNA for the CDR3: TGCGCCAGCAGCTACCGGGACAGATCCTACGAGCAGTACTTC.

There are a few counts of this clone. This chain connects TRBV15 to TRBJ2-5; TRBD2 aligns across 15 bases. The DNA end is a closer match to TRBJ2-7, so the J assignment may be wrong. Germline V lookup: CDR1 LNHNV, CDR2 YYDKDF (reference sequence). The CDR3 sequence is 17 residues long. The CDR3 DNA sequence: TGTGCCACCAGCAGAGAGATGGGACTAGCGGGAGGTTACGAGCAGTACTTC. Translating gives CATSREMGLAGGYEQYF.

This sequence joins TRBV6-1 and TRBJ1-6; 7 nucleotides match TRBD1. Germline values: CDR1 MNHNS, CDR2 SASEGT. CDR3 length equals 14 residues. Losses at the gene ends were 10 bases for V and 7 bases for J; bases not matched to a gene: 10. In DNA form, the CDR3 reads TGTGCCACCCGCCCCGGGACAGTGAATTCACCCCTCCACTTT. Translated: CATRPGTVNSPLHF.

This clone was seen a few times. J is TRBJ2-7 and V is TRBV6-4; the match to TRBD2 covers 13 bases. J was trimmed by 5 bases and V by 5 bases; bases with no gene match: 6. The V gene's germline CDR1 is MRHNA and CDR2 SNTAGT. This CDR3 region has 15 residues. The CDR3 reads CASSRTSGSGDEQYF. The CDR3 coding sequence is TGTGCCAGCAGTCGGACTAGCGGGAGCGGCGACGAGCAGTACTTC.

V and J are TRBV6-1 and TRBJ2-3; 8 nucleotides agree with TRBD2. V gave up 8 bases and J gave up 9 bases; unmatched junction bases: 13. Germline-derived CDR1 and CDR2 are MNHNS and SASEGT. The CDR3 runs 14 residues. CDR3 residues: CASLDPGLGLTQYF. CDR3 coding DNA: TGTGCCAGCCTGGATCCGGGACTAGGTCTCACGCAGTATTTT.

The chain joins TRBV9 to TRBJ2-2; TRBD2 matches at 10 bases. With V trimmed by 2 bases and J by 6 bases, 1 base remained unmatched. This CDR3 is built from 14 residues. In germline, CDR1 is SGDLS, CDR2 YYNGEE. The CDR3 spells CASSVSGGAGELFF. As DNA, the CDR3 is TGTGCCAGCAGCGTCAGCGGGGGGGCCGGGGAGCTGTTTTTT. The full variable domain, with the rest looked up from reference TRBV9 and TRBJ2-2, is DSGVTQTPKHLITATGQRVTLRCSPRSGDLSVYWYQQSLDQGLQFLIQYYNGEERAKGNILERFSAQQFPDLHSELNLSSLELGDSALYFCASSVSGGAGELFFGEGSRLTVL.

The CDR3 DNA reads TGTGCCAGCAGCCAAGGGGTGGGGTATGGCTACACCTTC. As protein: CASSQGVGYGYTF. The chain has TRBV5-4 and TRBJ1-2, with a weak D call TRBD1 (5 bases). This CDR3 comprises 13 residues. Germline V gene data show CDR1 as SGHNT and CDR2 as YYREEE (reference sequence). The ends were cut back, 4 bases at V and 5 bases at J, with 12 bases in the middle.